This T cell receptor (beta chain) originates from a study of blood T cell repertoires in COVID-19 (TCRdb year 2020). Study-wide context: Samples from collaborators originated in the United States, Italy and Spain and spanned both the acute and convalescent phases of COVID-19. The material from the prospective study consisted of cDNA or gDNA derived from T cells, B-cell-depleted T cells, or PBMCs. Subjects who had been exposed to COVID-19, were actively infected with it, or had recovered from it provided the deeply sampled blood TCRbeta repertoires that made up the dataset. The repertoires were released in a freely available public database meant as a resource for research on the immune response to SARS-CoV-2. Samples came from the ongoing ImmuneRACE study (first 160 participants) plus 1,254 subjects from 6 global collaborators. Nearly every sample came with metadata listing a de-identified subject ID, COVID-19 status, age in years and sex. Where available, HLA class I and class II types were obtained from metadata supplied by the sample provider rather than from assay-based typing. Study-level results and caveats: The amount of clinical and demographic metadata varied by source and participant and was provided uncurated.

Of note for this clone: Its cognate antigen has yet to be identified. Base qualities are not at hand, and no much larger clone is one base apart.

The immunoSEQ Assay, a bias-controlled multiplex PCR, was used to amplify TCRbeta CDR3 regions from genomic DNA. As for how the authors treated the data: Nucleated cell counts per sample were estimated from amplification of reference gene primers within the assay. Sequence reads were collapsed and filtered to measure the absolute abundance of every unique TCRbeta CDR3 rearrangement. For each sample, productive Simpson clonality was calculated by taking the square root of Simpson's diversity index across productive rearrangements. What TCRdb holds here is the immuneACCESS table cut down to in-frame rearrangements. Part of the clones is not present; checked against another copy, under half of the missing clones reflect an unresolved V gene, and the others are unexplained. V, J and clone size were drawn from that table, and D and trimming were deduced from the DNA. In all, the sample holds a few hundred thousand clones, and 75% to 90% of those were seen once. Clones ranked in the top ten supply 2% to 2.5% of the sample.

Whole blood was collected in K2EDTA tubes by collaborating institutions according to the institutions' own protocols. Collaborator samples were shipped for TCRbeta analysis as frozen whole blood, isolated PBMCs, or DNA extracted from either sample type. Reading from cysteine to phenylalanine, the CDR3 counts 15 amino acids. Left in the record is the CDR3 DNA by itself, 45 bases read in frame from the first base. V drops 0 bases and J drops 4 bases, leaving 13 bases in between. The germline V gene encodes CDR1 SGHRS and CDR2 YFSETQ. This sequence uses TRBV5-1 and TRBJ1-1; TRBD1 might be the D gene, on 6 matching bases. Sequencing was performed on peripheral blood. The receptor was derived from a man in his fifties with acute or convalescent COVID-19. For the CDR3, the sequence is CASSLVAGVGTEAFF. The DNA sequence reads TGCGCCAGCAGCTTGGTGGCAGGGGTTGGCACTGAAGCTTTCTTT.